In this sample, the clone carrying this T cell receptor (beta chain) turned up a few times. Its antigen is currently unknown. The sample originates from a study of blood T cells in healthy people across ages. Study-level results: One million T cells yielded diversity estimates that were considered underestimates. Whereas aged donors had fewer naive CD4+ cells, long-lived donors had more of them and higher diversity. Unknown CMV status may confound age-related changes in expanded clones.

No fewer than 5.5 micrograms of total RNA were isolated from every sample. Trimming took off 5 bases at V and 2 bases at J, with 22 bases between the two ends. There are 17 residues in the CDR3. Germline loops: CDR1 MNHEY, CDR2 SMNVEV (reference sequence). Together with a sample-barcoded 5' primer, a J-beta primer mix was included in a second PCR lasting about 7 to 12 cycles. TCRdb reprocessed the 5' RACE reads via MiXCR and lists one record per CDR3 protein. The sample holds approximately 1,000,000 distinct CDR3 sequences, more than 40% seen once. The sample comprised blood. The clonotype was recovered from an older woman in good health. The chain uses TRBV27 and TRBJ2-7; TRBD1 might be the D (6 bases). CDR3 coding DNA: TGTGCCAGCAGTGCGACAGGAAGGGCTCTCCAACCCTACGAGCAGTACTTC. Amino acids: CASSATGRALQPYEQYF.